This T cell receptor (beta chain) came from a study of blood T cell repertoires in COVID-19. Study-level background: The United States, Italy and Spain supplied acute and convalescent COVID-19 samples. T cells, B-cell-depleted T cells, or PBMCs supplied cDNA or gDNA.

Trimming at V came to 6 bases and at J to 4 bases, leaving 9 bases not matched to a gene. Germline assignment: CDR1 SNHLY and CDR2 FYNNEI. This CDR3 spans 15 amino acids. This clone showed up just once. Under the authors' procedure: Estimates of nucleated cell counts were drawn from the amplification of reference gene primers. The protocol was immunoSEQ multiplex PCR, while the TCRdb copy is restricted to in-frame clones and leaves out a portion. V and J calls and clone size follow that table, whereas D and trimming were derived from the DNA. The sample consists of 130,000 to 150,000 clones, roughly 81% of them appearing once.

J is TRBJ1-2 and V is TRBV2; TRBD1 matches at 9 bases. The origin of this receptor is a human donor with acute or convalescent COVID-19. The donor label of this sample is uncertain. The sequencing sample was made of peripheral blood. The DNA of the CDR3 is TGTGCCAGCAGGGCCGGGACAGGGAGCATCTATGGCTACACCTTC. Its translation is CASRAGTGSIYGYTF.